This T cell receptor beta chain was captured in a study of vaccination effects on CD4 cells after COVID-19. At the end of 9 to 11 days of culture, CD4+ T cells were isolated. Germline V CDR1 and CDR2: SGHAT, FQNNGV. CDR3 length equals 16 residues. V was clipped by 6 bases and J by 7 bases; unmatched bases: 8. Only in-frame clones appear in the TCRdb table, and some are missing; sequencing was by immunoSEQ multiplex PCR. The profile shows more than 45,000 clones, approximately 80% of them singletons. As concerns this clone: As yet, its antigen is unknown.

V is TRBV11-2 and J is TRBJ2-2; 13 positions match TRBD2. The specimen comprised CD4+ T cells from PBMCs cultured without peptide, sampled before COVID-19 vaccination. The origin of this receptor is a human donor who received a COVID-19 vaccine. The CDR3 is CASRLTSGGAGGELFF. CDR3 coding DNA: TGTGCCAGCAGACTTACTAGCGGGGGGGCCGGCGGGGAGCTGTTTTTT. The variable domain in full, completed from reference TRBV11-2 and TRBJ2-2, reads EAGVAQSPRYKIIEKRQSVAFWCNPISGHATLYWYQQILGQGPKLLIQFQNNGVVDDSQLPKDRFSAERLKGVDSTLKIQPAKLEDSAVYLCASRLTSGGAGGELFFGEGSRLTVL.